These 19 T cell receptor beta chains share one sample of origin, sequenced in a study of T-cell reconstitution after alpha-beta-depleted transplantation in children. As it was prepared, the TCRbeta library received unique molecular identifiers. Each CDR3 protein is one row after TCRdb ran MiXCR on the PCR reads. The sample carries almost 250,000 distinct CDR3 sequences, about 23% recorded once. The sample consisted of PBMCs, taken before TCRalphabeta/CD19-depleted stem cell transplant. Receptors originate from a girl aged 2-10 years with Fanconi anemia, due to receive a stem cell transplant.

The rearrangement joins TRBV21-1 to TRBJ2-7. TRBV21-1 is tagged as a pseudogene. The CDR3 spans 15 residues. The CDR3 reads CASSNKNRDCYEQYF. DNA for the CDR3: TGTGCCAGCAGCAATAAAAACAGGGACTGCTACGAGCAGTACTTC.

At least ten counts were recorded for this clonotype. The rearrangement uses TRBV29-1 and TRBJ1-1; D not resolved. V was pared by 1 base and J by 1 base, with 4 bases between. Germline-derived CDR1 and CDR2 are SQVTM and ANQGSEA. The CDR3 length is 12 residues. The CDR3 is CSVEGWNTEAFF. The CDR3 nucleotides are TGCAGCGTTGAAGGTTGGAACACTGAAGCTTTCTTT.

The chain combines TRBV4-2 with TRBJ1-5; 8 bases are shared with TRBD1. The CDR3 is 14 amino acids. With V trimmed by 2 bases and J by 5 bases, 2 bases remained unmatched. Germline values: CDR1 LGHNA, CDR2 YNFKEQ. The CDR3 sequence is CASSQWTGYQPQHF. The CDR3 DNA reads as TGTGCCAGCAGCCAATGGACAGGGTATCAGCCCCAGCATTTT.

The chain recombines TRBV12-3 or TRBV12-4 with TRBJ2-7; 7 nucleotides line up with TRBD1. J gave up 6 bases and V 1 base, and 15 bases lay outside the gene matches. CDR3 length equals 17 residues. CDR3 in DNA: TGTGCCAGCAGTTTAGTGGGGCGGACAGGATTCCTCGGCGAGCAGTACTTC. As protein: CASSLVGRTGFLGEQYF.

The rearrangement joins TRBV7-9 to TRBJ2-1; 8 nucleotides agree with TRBD2. J lost 9 bases, V lost 5 bases, and 12 bases had no gene match. Germline V CDR1 and CDR2: SEHNR, FQNEAQ (reference sequence). The CDR3 covers 15 residues. CDR3 loop: CASSALGAGVTEQFF. CDR3 DNA sequence: TGTGCCAGCAGCGCCCTTGGAGCGGGAGTAACTGAGCAGTTCTTC.

V gene TRBV12-3 or TRBV12-4 combines with J gene TRBJ2-7, with 13 positions matching TRBD2. The ends lost 6 bases at V and 0 bases at J; junction bases unmatched: 5. CDR3 length: 16 amino acids. Here the CDR3 reads CASSRTSGSTSYEQYF. DNA of the CDR3: TGTGCCAGCAGCCGGACTAGCGGGAGTACCTCCTACGAGCAGTACTTC.

At least ten counts were recorded for this clonotype. The chain carries TRBV29-1 and TRBJ2-4; D is perhaps TRBD1 (5 bases). This CDR3 spans 13 amino acids. The V and J ends lost 6 bases and 3 bases respectively, with 12 bases between them. The V gene's germline CDR1 is SQVTM and CDR2 ANQGSEA. The CDR3 DNA follows: TGCAGCGTGCACAGGTCCGACAAAAACATTCAGTACTTC. Its protein is CSVHRSDKNIQYF.

The V gene is TRBV6-2 or TRBV6-3, the J gene TRBJ2-6, with D hard to call. This CDR3 spans 15 amino acids. V was trimmed by 5 bases and J by 2 bases, leaving 10 bases between them. The germline V gene has CDR1 MNHEY and CDR2 SVGEGT. The CDR3 loop reads CASSPNRAGANVLTF. The DNA for the CDR3 is TGTGCCAGCAGTCCTAACAGAGCTGGGGCCAACGTCCTGACTTTC.

This clonotype has only a few counts. The V gene is TRBV20-1, the J gene TRBJ2-1; D not certain. This CDR3 is 15 amino acids long. Per the germline V gene, CDR1 is DFQATT and CDR2 is SNEGSKA (reference sequence). V gave up 0 bases and J gave up 0 bases, with 9 bases separating them. Here the CDR3 reads CSAREDTSSYNEQFF. In nucleotides, the CDR3 is TGCAGTGCTAGAGAAGACACGAGCTCCTACAATGAGCAGTTCTTC.

This clonotype showed up many times. The chain joins TRBV12-3 or TRBV12-4 to TRBJ2-7, with D unclear. The CDR3 runs 12 residues. V lost 0 bases, J lost 7 bases, and 7 bases lay in between. CDR3 protein: CASSLAGLEQYF. CDR3 DNA: TGTGCCAGCAGTTTAGCGGGGTTAGAGCAGTACTTC.

This clonotype was recorded at least ten times. The chain employs TRBV29-1 and TRBJ2-2, with unresolved D. The V gene lost 3 bases and the J gene lost 3 bases, with 8 bases spanning the gap. The CDR3 consists of 13 residues. Germline CDR1 is SQVTM and CDR2 is ANQGSEA. The chain's CDR3 is CSVESGYTGELFF. CDR3 in DNA: TGCAGCGTTGAGTCCGGTTACACCGGGGAGCTGTTTTTT.

Many counts were recorded for this clonotype. The rearrangement links TRBV5-1 to TRBJ2-7; D may be TRBD2 (6 bases). The V end lost 4 bases, the J end lost 2 bases, and 19 bases lay between the germline ends. CDR3 size: 16 residues. Germline V gene lookup returns CDR1 SGHRS and CDR2 YFSETQ. The CDR3 spells CASSLEPPGLAYEQYF. DNA of the CDR3: TGCGCCAGCAGCCTAGAACCCCCGGGACTTGCCTACGAGCAGTACTTC. The entire variable domain, with the rest obtained from reference TRBV5-1 and TRBJ2-7, is as follows: KAGVTQTPRYLIKTRGQQVTLSCSPISGHRSVSWYQQTPGQGLQFLFEYFSETQRNKGNFPGRFSGRQFSNSRSEMNVSTLELGDSALYLCASSLEPPGLAYEQYFGPGTRLTVT.

This chain uses TRBV19 with TRBJ2-7; TRBD1 aligns across 8 bases. Looked up from germline, CDR1 is LNHDA and CDR2 is SQIVND (reference sequence). CDR3 length: 15 residues. Trimming took 4 bases from V and 2 from J; bases not matched to a gene: 7. The CDR3 loop reads CASSTRTGKAYEQYF. In nucleotides, the CDR3 is TGTGCCAGTAGTACCCGGACAGGGAAGGCCTACGAGCAGTACTTC.

In its sample, this clonotype was seen many times. This rearrangement joins TRBV6-2 or TRBV6-3 to TRBJ2-1; 11 nucleotides line up with TRBD2. V lost 3 bases to trimming and J lost 8 bases; unmatched junction nucleotides: 3. The CDR3 is 14 residues long. The germline CDR1 and CDR2 sequences are MNHEY and SVGEGT. CDR3 loop: CASSYLAGGYEQFF. The CDR3 DNA is TGTGCCAGCAGTTATCTAGCGGGGGGCTATGAGCAGTTCTTC.

This clonotype was seen at least ten times. The rearrangement uses TRBV12-3 or TRBV12-4 and TRBJ2-7; D call uncertain. The V end was cut by 2 bases, the J end by 0 bases, with 8 bases between. This CDR3 has 14 residues. The CDR3 here is CASSLLVSSYEQYF. CDR3 bases: TGTGCCAGCAGTTTACTCGTTAGCTCCTACGAGCAGTACTTC.

This clonotype has just one count. With a much larger clone just one base away, this may be a read error. V gene TRBV21-1 combines with J gene TRBJ2-1; no DNA check was done on the table's D call, TRBD1. TRBV21-1 is classified as a pseudogene. The CDR3 covers 13 residues. CDR3 protein: CASSKDRDNEQFF. DNA for the CDR3: TGTGCCAGCAGCAAAGACAGGGACAATGAGCAGTTCTTC.

The V and J genes are TRBV6-5 and TRBJ2-7; D is unresolved. Germline CDR1 MNHEY, CDR2 SVGAGI. Trimming stripped 2 bases from V and 4 bases from J, with 15 bases between. The CDR3 loop spans 15 amino acids. The CDR3 sequence is CASSYGTILDYEQYF. The CDR3 DNA follows: TGTGCCAGCAGTTACGGTACTATCTTGGATTACGAGCAGTACTTC.

This clonotype showed up many times. The V and J genes are TRBV12-3 or TRBV12-4 and TRBJ2-1; TRBD1 or TRBD2 may be the D gene (5 bases each). The CDR3 runs to 11 residues. Trimming pared 10 bases from V and 9 bases from J, leaving 13 bases between. CDR3 amino acids: CATSTRGEQFF. CDR3 nucleotide sequence: TGTGCCACCTCTACTAGGGGTGAGCAGTTCTTC.

The J gene is TRBJ2-1, the V gene TRBV30, with D perhaps matching TRBD1 (6 bases). The CDR3 spans 17 residues. Trimming took 5 bases from V and 2 from J, leaving 22 bases between them. CDR1 and CDR2 from the germline V gene are GTSNPN and SVGIG (reference sequence). This CDR3 is CAWREIKQGSAYNEQFF. DNA of the CDR3: TGTGCCTGGCGAGAAATTAAACAGGGATCGGCCTACAATGAGCAGTTCTTC.